The 27 T cell receptor beta chains given below trace back to one sample, sequenced in a study of Ad26.COV2.S vaccination and SARS-CoV-2 variants (dated by TCRdb to about 2021). Explained via the paper, the treatment or condition label denotes: 15 to 20 received Ad26.COV2.S at low or high dose, single or two shots; roughly 5 received placebo; per-sample allocation not given. For vaccine and placebo recipients, repertoires were sequenced using samples collected on day 63 after the first injection. Library generation was performed with the immunoSEQ multiplex PCR assay. The immuneACCESS repertoire file appears here via TCRdb, limited to in-frame rearrangements. These files lack a portion of the clones; in checked studies, under half of the deficit traces to unresolved V genes, and the cause of the others is not known. This sample has 300,000 to 350,000 clones in its table, and about 86% of those were observed once. The ten most abundant clones make up roughly 1.9% of the sample.

The material was peripheral blood, obtained in a trial of Ad26.COV2.S vaccine versus placebo. The receptor set was obtained from a person aged 18 to 65 who received the Ad26.COV2.S COVID-19 vaccine or a placebo.

The rearrangement joins TRBV18 to TRBJ2-1; 14 nucleotides align to TRBD2. CDR1 is KGHSH, CDR2 LQKENI, per germline. V shed 2 bases, J shed 4 bases, and the junction held 4 bases outside the gene matches. The CDR3 totals 17 residues. CDR3 region: CASSPSGLAGVYNEQFF. CDR3 nucleotide sequence: TGTGCCAGCTCACCATCGGGACTAGCGGGGGTTTACAATGAGCAGTTCTTC.

The V and J genes are TRBV7-8 and TRBJ1-2; no definite D call. Germline CDR1 SGHVS, CDR2 FQNEAQ. Between the trimmed V and J ends, which lost 2 bases and 0 bases, there was a span of 13 bases. The CDR3 loop spans 16 amino acids. CDR3 sequence reads: CASSLKTRDSNYGYTF. For the CDR3, the DNA is TGTGCCAGCAGCTTAAAAACCCGGGATTCTAACTATGGCTACACCTTC.

This chain's CDR3 is CASSSLAGPAQYF. In DNA form, the CDR3 reads TGCGCCAGCAGCTCCCTAGCGGGTCCAGCGCAGTATTTT. V is TRBV5-1 and J is TRBJ2-3; TRBD2 matches 8 bases. Germline values: CDR1 SGHRS, CDR2 YFSETQ. V was clipped by 3 bases and J by 10 bases; unmatched bases: 7. The CDR3 is 13 amino acids.

DNA of the CDR3: TGTGCCATCAGTCAGGGGAGGGGCAATCAGCCCCAGCATTTT. It translates to CAISQGRGNQPQHF. This chain uses TRBV10-3 with TRBJ1-5, with D perhaps matching TRBD1 (6 bases). Trimming shortened V by 5 bases and J by 2 bases, and 10 bases separated the two germline ends. Germline CDR1 and CDR2: ENHRY and SYGVKD. This CDR3 spans 14 amino acids.

V is TRBV29-1 and J is TRBJ2-7; D remains unclear. The CDR3 extends over 14 amino acids. Per the germline V gene, CDR1 is SQVTM and CDR2 is ANQGSEA. The V gene lost 6 bases and the J gene lost 2 bases, with 17 bases spanning the gap. The CDR3 nucleotides read TGCAGCGTACAATCGAACACGCCGCCCTACGAGCAGTACTTC. Translated: CSVQSNTPPYEQYF.

V is TRBV2 and J is TRBJ2-3; 15 nucleotides match TRBD2. Germline V gives CDR1 SNHLY, CDR2 FYNNEI. Trimming at V came to 6 bases and at J to 0 bases, leaving 13 bases not matched to a gene. This CDR3 spans 20 amino acids. The CDR3 loop reads CASSNLGLAGGRASTDTQYF. The CDR3 nucleotides read TGTGCCAGCAGCAACCTAGGACTAGCGGGGGGGCGGGCTAGCACAGATACGCAGTATTTT.

The chain recombines TRBV5-6 with TRBJ2-3, with D maybe TRBD2 (5 bases). This CDR3 has 16 amino acids. Per the germline V gene, CDR1 is SGHDT and CDR2 is YYEEEE. The V gene lost 3 bases and the J gene lost 4 bases, with 18 bases spanning the gap. The chain's CDR3 is CASSSDTHRAADTQYF. In nucleotides, the CDR3 is TGTGCCAGCAGCTCGGATACTCACAGAGCGGCAGATACGCAGTATTTT. Based on the CDR3 plus reference TRBV5-6 and TRBJ2-3, the full variable domain is DAGVTQSPTHLIKTRGQQVTLRCSPKSGHDTVSWYQQALGQGPQFIFQYYEEEERQRGNFPDRFSGHQFPNYSSELNVNALLLGDSALYLCASSSDTHRAADTQYFGPGTRLTVL.

The V call is TRBV9, the J call TRBJ2-7; 9 nucleotides align to TRBD1. The CDR3 length is 16 residues. Germline V CDR1 and CDR2: SGDLS, YYNGEE. Germline trimming cut 0 bases from V and 0 bases from J; bases unmatched to any gene: 4. DNA of the CDR3: TGTGCCAGCAGCGTAGGGGCGACAGGGGGCTCCTACGAGCAGTACTTC. Its translation is CASSVGATGGSYEQYF.

The CDR3, as DNA: TGTGCCAGCAGCCAGGGGGCGTCTGGGGCCAACGTCCTGACTTTC. The encoded protein is CASSQGASGANVLTF. The chain carries TRBV7-3 and TRBJ2-6; 8 nucleotides match TRBD1. CDR1 is SGHTA, CDR2 FQGTGA, per germline. V lost 5 bases, J lost 1 base, and 1 base stayed unmatched. CDR3 size: 15 residues.

The chain couples TRBV6-5 to TRBJ1-6; 9 bases are a match to TRBD1. Germline CDR1 reads MNHEY; CDR2 reads SVGAGI. This CDR3 spans 16 amino acids. Germline trimming cut 4 bases from V and 5 bases from J; bases unmatched to any gene: 6. Written as DNA, the CDR3 is TGTGCCAGCAGTTCCCCTGGGACAGGGAATAATTCACCCCTCCACTTT. This encodes CASSSPGTGNNSPLHF.

The chain couples TRBV11-2 to TRBJ1-5; 8 positions match TRBD1. V lost 3 bases to trimming and J lost 4 bases; unmatched junction nucleotides: 8. The CDR3 spans 16 residues. The germline gives CDR1 SGHAT, CDR2 FQNNGV. This chain's CDR3 is CASSLSGTGVNQPQHF. As DNA, the CDR3 is TGTGCCAGCAGCTTGTCCGGGACAGGCGTAAATCAGCCCCAGCATTTT.

The gene calls are TRBV3-1 (or the pseudogene TRBV3-2) and TRBJ2-7; D gene uncertain. The CDR3 covers 14 residues. Trimming took off 4 bases at V and 1 base at J, with 11 bases between the two ends. From germline, CDR1 is LGHDT and CDR2 YNNKEL (reference sequence). The CDR3 loop reads CASSPGPRSYEQYF. CDR3 nucleotides: TGTGCCAGCAGCCCCGGTCCTAGGTCCTACGAGCAGTACTTC.

The chain carries TRBV18 and TRBJ2-7; weak D call: TRBD1 (6 bases). V shed 0 bases and J shed 7 bases, with 16 bases lying between them. Germline assignment: CDR1 KGHSH and CDR2 LQKENI. This CDR3 region has 15 residues. This CDR3 is CASSPPGRGEGEQYF. The CDR3 nucleotides are TGTGCCAGCTCACCACCAGGCAGGGGCGAGGGAGAGCAGTACTTC.

This clone has only one observation. The V gene is TRBV7-2, the J gene TRBJ2-3; 10 bases are shared with TRBD2. This CDR3 comprises 13 residues. The ends lost 8 bases at V and 9 bases at J; junction bases unmatched: 8. Germline CDR1 reads SGHTA; CDR2 reads FQGNSA. The CDR3 DNA reads as TGTGCCAGCGGAGCGGGGGGGCCCCCAACGCAGTATTTT. Its protein is CASGAGGPPTQYF.

The chain employs TRBV6-5 and TRBJ1-2; D is ambiguous. V lost 4 bases to trimming and J lost 4 bases, with 16 bases between them. The CDR3 is made up of 15 amino acids. Germline V gene data show CDR1 as MNHEY and CDR2 as SVGAGI. CDR3 residues: CASSSDGGPFYGYTF. In DNA, the CDR3 is TGTGCCAGCAGTTCAGACGGCGGCCCCTTCTATGGCTACACCTTC.

This rearrangement joins TRBV6-2 or TRBV6-3 to TRBJ1-2; 7 nucleotides align to TRBD1. This CDR3 contains 13 residues. Germline values: CDR1 MNHEY, CDR2 SVGEGT. Trimming removed 6 bases from V and 3 bases from J; junction bases left unmatched: 4. The CDR3 DNA reads as TGTGCCAGCAGCTCCGACAGGGACTATGGCTACACCTTC. Its translation is CASSSDRDYGYTF.

This clone was recorded a few times. The gene calls are TRBV4-3 and TRBJ1-3, with D maybe TRBD1 (5 bases). This CDR3 is built from 17 residues. The V end lost 0 bases, the J end lost 0 bases, and 12 bases lay between the germline ends. Germline V lookup: CDR1 LGHNA, CDR2 YSLEER. The CDR3 DNA follows: TGCGCCAGCAGCCAAGATCAAGGGACGACCTCTGGAAACACCATATATTTT. This codes for CASSQDQGTTSGNTIYF.

This clone was counted a single time. The CDR3 is CAWKSQGNTEAFF. For the CDR3, the DNA is TGTGCCTGGAAGTCACAGGGAAACACTGAAGCTTTCTTT. The V call is TRBV30, the J call TRBJ1-1; possible D gene TRBD1, 6 bases. The CDR3 runs 13 residues. CDR1 and CDR2 from the germline V gene are GTSNPN and SVGIG (reference sequence). V lost 4 bases and J 2 bases, leaving 11 bases between the germline ends.

This chain joins TRBV5-6 and TRBJ2-3; tentative D call: TRBD2 (5 bases). The CDR3 loop spans 15 amino acids. From germline, CDR1 is SGHDT and CDR2 YYEEEE. The V end lost 1 base, the J end lost 0 bases, and 9 bases lay between the germline ends. The DNA for the CDR3 is TGTGCCAGCAGCTTGTTCACGGGGAGCACAGATACGCAGTATTTT. Translation: CASSLFTGSTDTQYF.

This rearrangement joins TRBV13 to TRBJ1-2, with a possible D match to TRBD1 (6 bases). The germline V gene encodes CDR1 PRHDT and CDR2 FYEKMQ (reference sequence). V lost 3 bases to trimming and J lost 7 bases, with 12 bases between them. The CDR3 has 13 amino acids. The CDR3 loop reads CASSFQQGTGYTF. DNA of the CDR3: TGTGCCAGCAGCTTCCAACAGGGAACTGGCTACACCTTC.

Points on this clone: Distinct nucleotide sequences in the sample also encode this CDR3. The chain combines TRBV19 with TRBJ1-2, with D perhaps matching TRBD1 (5 bases). This CDR3 region has 12 residues. Per germline, CDR1 LNHDA and CDR2 SQIVND (reference sequence). Trimming pared 4 bases from V and 4 bases from J, leaving 7 bases between. This chain's CDR3 is CASSRRGYGYTF. The DNA for the CDR3 is TGTGCCAGTAGTAGAAGGGGCTATGGCTACACCTTC.

This clone has just one count. CDR3 in amino acids: CAISNPDRGNYGYTF. The DNA of the CDR3 is TGTGCCATCAGCAACCCGGACAGGGGAAACTATGGCTACACCTTC. This chain uses TRBV10-3 with TRBJ1-2; TRBD1 aligns across 9 bases. CDR1 ENHRY and CDR2 SYGVKD come from the germline V gene. V was pared by 6 bases and J by 2 bases, with 7 bases of the junction left unmatched. CDR3 size: 15 residues.

This clone was recorded only once. The rearrangement links TRBV5-1 to TRBJ2-3, with no clear D. The CDR3 runs to 13 residues. Germline CDR1 reads SGHRS; CDR2 reads YFSETQ. Deletions cut 0 bases from V and 3 bases from J, with 5 bases between. The CDR3 DNA sequence: TGCGCCAGCAGCTTGGGTTATACAGATACGCAGTATTTT. Its translation is CASSLGYTDTQYF.

The chain uses TRBV9 and TRBJ2-6; D uncertain. The V and J ends lost 0 bases and 4 bases respectively, with 2 bases between them. Germline CDR1 is SGDLS and CDR2 is YYNGEE. The CDR3 has 13 amino acids. CDR3 protein: CASSVEGANVLTF. The DNA of the CDR3 is TGTGCCAGCAGCGTAGAGGGGGCCAACGTCCTGACTTTC.

The J gene is TRBJ1-2, the V gene TRBV7-9; D perhaps matches TRBD1 (5 bases). V dropped 0 bases and J dropped 2 bases, with 13 bases sitting between them. The CDR3 totals 16 residues. Per the germline V gene, CDR1 is SEHNR and CDR2 is FQNEAQ (reference sequence). As DNA, the CDR3 is TGTGCCAGCAGCTTAGCAGGCGACAGTCGAAACTATGGCTACACCTTC. Protein product: CASSLAGDSRNYGYTF.

The V call is TRBV4-3, the J call TRBJ2-3; a possible D gene is TRBD2 (6 bases). The CDR3 is made up of 16 amino acids. Trimming shortened V by 1 base and J by 2 bases, and 13 bases separated the two germline ends. Germline V gene sequence: CDR1 LGHNA, CDR2 YSLEER. The CDR3 is CASSQGGGKVTDTQYF. The CDR3 DNA reads as TGCGCCAGCAGCCAAGGCGGAGGGAAGGTCACAGATACGCAGTATTTT.

The chain has TRBV18 and TRBJ1-2; no firm D call. V lost 4 bases and J 4 bases, leaving 10 bases between the germline ends. The CDR3 runs 13 residues. Germline loops: CDR1 KGHSH, CDR2 LQKENI. In nucleotides, the CDR3 is TGTGCCAGCTCACACGCGGAGGGCTATGGCTACACCTTC. Translated: CASSHAEGYGYTF. The variable domain in full, completed from reference TRBV18 and TRBJ1-2, reads NAGVMQNPRHLVRRRGQEARLRCSPMKGHSHVYWYRQLPEEGLKFMVYLQKENIIDESGMPKERFSAEFPKEGPSILRIQQVVRGDSAAYFCASSHAEGYGYTFGSGTRLTVV.